What follows describes a single TCR beta chain. The CDR3 runs 15 residues. The V gene's germline CDR1 is SEHNR and CDR2 FQNEAQ (reference sequence). The V segment lost 5 bases and the J segment 6 bases; nucleotides outside the gene matches: 10. This sample was included in a study of cytomegalovirus exposure and HLA in healthy donors. PCR primers comprised 60 Vbeta and 13 Jbeta primers. Using immunoSEQ multiplex PCR, the repertoire was profiled, and TCRdb retains in-frame clones only, with some absent. Altogether over 150,000 clones are present, about 80% being singletons, with the ten largest covering 2.9%.

This chain uses TRBV7-9 with TRBJ1-2; 9 nucleotides match TRBD1. Sequenced material: PBMCs. The TCR sequence derives from a woman in her twenties or thirties in good health and CMV-seronegative. The CDR3 spells CASSIRRDREDGYTF. CDR3 DNA: TGTGCCAGCAGCATCCGACGGGACAGGGAGGATGGCTACACCTTC.